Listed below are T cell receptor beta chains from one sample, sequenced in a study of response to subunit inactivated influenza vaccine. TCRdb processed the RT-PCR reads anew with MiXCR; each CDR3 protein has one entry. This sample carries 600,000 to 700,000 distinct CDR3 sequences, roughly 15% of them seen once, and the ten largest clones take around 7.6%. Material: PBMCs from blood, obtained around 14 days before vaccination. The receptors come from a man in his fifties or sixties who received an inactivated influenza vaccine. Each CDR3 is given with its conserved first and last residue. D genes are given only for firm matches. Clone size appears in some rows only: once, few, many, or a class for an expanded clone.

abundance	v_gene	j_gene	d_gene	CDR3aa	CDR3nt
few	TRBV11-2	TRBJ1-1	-	CASSLDSGPGRNFF	TGTGCCAGCAGCTTAGATTCGGGGCCAGGCAGAAATTTCTTT
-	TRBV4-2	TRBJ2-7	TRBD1	CASSQAADRVGYEQYF	TGTGCCAGCAGCCAAGCCGCCGACAGGGTGGGCTACGAGCAGTACTTC
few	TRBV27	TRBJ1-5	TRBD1	CASRGGDRPDQPQHF	TGTGCCAGCAGGGGTGGGGACAGACCAGATCAGCCCCAGCATTTT
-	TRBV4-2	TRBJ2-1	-	CASSQDWAQGRASSYNEQFF	TGTGCCAGCAGCCAAGACTGGGCCCAGGGGAGGGCGAGCTCCTACAATGAGCAGTTCTTC
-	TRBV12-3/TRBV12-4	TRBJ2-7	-	CASSLGGRGPREQYF	TGTGCCAGCAGTTTAGGAGGCAGGGGCCCCCGCGAGCAGTACTTC
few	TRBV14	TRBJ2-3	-	CASSQGNTQYF	TGTGCCAGCAGCCAAGGGAATACGCAGTATTTT
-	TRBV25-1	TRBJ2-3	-	CASLDSGRLDTQYF	TGTGCCAGCCTGGACAGCGGAAGATTAGATACGCAGTATTTT
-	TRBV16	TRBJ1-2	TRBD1	CASSQSDGRGLGGYTF	TGTGCCAGCAGCCAATCGGACGGCAGGGGGCTTGGTGGCTACACCTTC
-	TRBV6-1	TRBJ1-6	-	CASSPASYNSPLHF	TGTGCCAGCAGTCCAGCCTCCTATAATTCACCCCTCCACTTT
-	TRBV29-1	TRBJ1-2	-	CSVEDQLGYTF	TGCAGCGTTGAAGATCAGCTTGGCTACACCTTC
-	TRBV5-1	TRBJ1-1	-	CASSSGGGEAFF	TGCGCCAGCAGCTCAGGAGGTGGTGAAGCTTTCTTT
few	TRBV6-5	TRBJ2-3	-	CASSYSSAWSTDTQYF	TGTGCCAGCAGTTACTCGAGTGCCTGGAGCACAGATACGCAGTATTTT
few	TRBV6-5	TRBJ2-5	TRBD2	CASRRGSETQYF	TGTGCCAGCAGACGCGGGAGTGAGACCCAGTACTTC
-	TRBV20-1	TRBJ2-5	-	CSAPLSLGPKTQYF	TGCAGTGCACCGCTGTCCCTGGGTCCCAAGACCCAGTACTTC
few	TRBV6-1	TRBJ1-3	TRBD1	CASKQTGSGNTIYF	TGTGCCAGCAAGCAGACAGGGTCTGGAAACACCATATATTTT
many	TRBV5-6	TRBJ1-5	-	CASAMGSNQPQHF	TGTGCCAGCGCGATGGGAAGCAATCAGCCCCAGCATTTT
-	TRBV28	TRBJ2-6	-	CASNTRISGANVLTF	TGTGCCAGCAATACCCGGATCTCTGGGGCCAACGTCCTGACTTTC
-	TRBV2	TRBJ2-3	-	CASSDYLAGTDTQYF	TGTGCCAGCAGTGACTACTTAGCGGGCACAGATACGCAGTATTTT
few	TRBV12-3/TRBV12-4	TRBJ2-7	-	CASSHSGGLPYEQYF	TGTGCCAGCAGCCACTCCGGGGGGCTTCCCTACGAGCAGTACTTC
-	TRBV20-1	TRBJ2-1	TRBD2	CSAENSGGASNEQFF	TGCAGTGCGGAAAATAGCGGGGGGGCCAGCAATGAGCAGTTCTTC
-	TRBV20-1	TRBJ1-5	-	CSARVRDTDSNQPQHF	TGCAGTGCTAGAGTAAGGGACACGGACAGCAATCAGCCCCAGCATTTT
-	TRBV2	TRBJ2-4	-	CASSEEDIQYF	TGTGCCAGCAGTGAAGAGGACATTCAGTACTTC
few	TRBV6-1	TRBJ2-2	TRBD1	CASRGLIGTGVTGELFF	TGTGCCAGCAGGGGGCTGATAGGGACAGGGGTAACCGGGGAGCTGTTTTTT